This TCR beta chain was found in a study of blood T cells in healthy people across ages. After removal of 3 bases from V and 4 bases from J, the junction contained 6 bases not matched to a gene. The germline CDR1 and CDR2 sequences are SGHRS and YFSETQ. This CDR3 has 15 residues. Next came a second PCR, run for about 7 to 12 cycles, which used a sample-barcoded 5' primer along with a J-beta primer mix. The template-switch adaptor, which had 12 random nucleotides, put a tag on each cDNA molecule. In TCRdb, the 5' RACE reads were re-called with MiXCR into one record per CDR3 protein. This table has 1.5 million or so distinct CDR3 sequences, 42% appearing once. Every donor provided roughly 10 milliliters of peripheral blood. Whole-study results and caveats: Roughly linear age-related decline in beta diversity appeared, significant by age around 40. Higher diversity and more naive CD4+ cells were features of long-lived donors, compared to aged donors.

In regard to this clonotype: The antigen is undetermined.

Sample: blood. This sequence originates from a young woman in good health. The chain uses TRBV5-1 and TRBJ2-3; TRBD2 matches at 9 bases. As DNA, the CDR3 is TGCGCCAGCAGCTCAGGGCGGGGGGGCGCAGATACGCAGTATTTT. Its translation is CASSSGRGGADTQYF.